A single sample gave rise to the 5 T cell receptor beta chains below, sequenced in a study of OX40 agonist ivuxolimab in advanced cancers. TCRdb's table, derived via immunoSEQ multiplex PCR, lists solely in-frame clones and lacks some. In the table there are roughly 80,000 clones, 70% to 90% of which are singletons. This material consisted of CD4+ or CD8+ T cells sorted from blood, taken in a trial of the OX40 agonist ivuxolimab. These receptors came from an adult with an advanced solid tumor such as melanoma, head and neck, liver or kidney cancer.

The gene calls are TRBV15 and TRBJ2-4, with 15 bases lining up with TRBD2. The ends lost 1 base at V and 0 bases at J; junction bases unmatched: 10. The CDR3 spans 21 residues. The germline V gene encodes CDR1 LNHNV and CDR2 YYDKDF (reference sequence). The CDR3 loop is CATSRGKGLAGGSVAKNIQYF. The DNA for the CDR3 is TGTGCCACCAGCAGAGGGAAAGGACTAGCGGGAGGGTCCGTAGCCAAAAACATTCAGTACTTC.

The rearrangement links TRBV2 to TRBJ2-7; D ambiguous. The germline gives CDR1 SNHLY, CDR2 FYNNEI. There are 13 residues in the CDR3. Trimming took off 7 bases at V and 2 bases at J, with 12 bases between the two ends. The CDR3 here is CASIQGPPYEQYF. DNA of the CDR3: TGTGCCAGCATCCAAGGCCCCCCCTACGAGCAGTACTTC.

The V and J genes are TRBV29-1 and TRBJ2-4; 8 bases align to TRBD1. J gave up 0 bases and V 1 base, and 5 bases lay outside the gene matches. Germline-derived CDR1 and CDR2 are SQVTM and ANQGSEA. The CDR3 extends over 16 amino acids. The CDR3 DNA reads as TGCAGCGTTGAAGTGGGGACAGGCGTAGCCAAAAACATTCAGTACTTC. Its translation is CSVEVGTGVAKNIQYF.

The gene calls are TRBV2 and TRBJ2-7; D call uncertain. CDR1 SNHLY and CDR2 FYNNEI come from the germline V gene. The CDR3 contains 14 residues. V lost 7 bases and J 6 bases, leaving 19 bases between the germline ends. CDR3 protein: CASKLEGPRSEQYF. The DNA for the CDR3 is TGTGCCAGCAAGCTTGAAGGGCCGAGGAGCGAGCAGTACTTC.

This chain joins TRBV5-1 and TRBJ1-1; D is unclear. Deletions cut 0 bases from V and 3 bases from J, with 3 bases between. The CDR3 spans 12 residues. The V gene's germline CDR1 is SGHRS and CDR2 YFSETQ. The CDR3 loop is CASSLGDTEAFF. The CDR3 bases are TGCGCCAGCAGCTTGGGGGACACTGAAGCTTTCTTT.